These 25 T cell receptor beta chains came from one sample sequenced in a study of blood T cells in healthy people across ages (dated by TCRdb to about 2015). The method was 5' RACE. TCRdb shows the sequencer as Illumina HiSeq 2500. A second PCR of roughly 7 to 12 cycles was performed with a sample-barcoded 5' primer and a J-beta primer mix. TCRdb trimmed the raw reads at Q25, called clones with MiXCR and kept productive beta chains. A single entry per CDR3 protein holds the most common genes and DNA from its merged rows. This sample gives 650,000 to 800,000 distinct CDR3 sequences in total; 40% to 50% of them show up just once. Around 21% of the sample is in the top ten clones. The source material was blood. The receptors derive from a man in his sixties in good health.

V and J are TRBV7-2 and TRBJ2-7; D unclear. The V end was cut by 2 bases, the J end by 2 bases, with 7 bases between. CDR1 and CDR2 (germline): SGHTA, FQGNSA. The CDR3 has 13 residues. The DNA for the CDR3 is TGTGCCAGCAGCTTAAGTTTTACCTACGAGCAGTACTTC. As protein: CASSLSFTYEQYF.

This clonotype was counted a few times. The chain recombines TRBV12-3 or TRBV12-4 with TRBJ2-4; 8 bases match TRBD2. The junction had 10 bases not matched to a gene; V was cut back by 5 bases and J by 7 bases. This CDR3 contains 15 residues. The CDR3 nucleotides are TGTGCCAGCAGTCCAAAGGGACTAGGGGCGAACATTCAGTACTTC. Translation gives CASSPKGLGANIQYF.

This clonotype was seen at least ten times. The chain is built from TRBV11-2 and TRBJ2-7, with 8 bases identical to TRBD2. V was clipped by 1 base and J by 3 bases; unmatched bases: 2. The CDR3 extends over 14 amino acids. Germline V gene sequence: CDR1 SGHAT, CDR2 FQNNGV. The CDR3 here is CASSLALAGYEQYF. The DNA for the CDR3 is TGTGCCAGCAGCTTAGCCCTAGCGGGCTACGAGCAGTACTTC.

This clonotype was picked up a small number of times. The J gene is TRBJ2-7, the V gene TRBV6-5; D gene uncertain. Trimming took 4 bases from V and 5 from J, leaving 9 bases between them. The CDR3 is 12 residues long. Germline V CDR1 and CDR2: MNHEY, SVGAGI. This CDR3 is CASSSRPNEQYF. The CDR3 nucleotides read TGTGCCAGCAGTTCCCGACCAAACGAGCAGTACTTC.

The chain recombines TRBV3-1 with TRBJ2-7; 7 bases are shared with TRBD1. The last part of the DNA fits TRBJ2-5 better; the J call may be wrong. There are 14 residues in the CDR3. CDR1 and CDR2 from the germline V gene are LGHDT and YNNKEL (reference sequence). The CDR3 bases are TGTGCCAGCAGCCCCGGGACAGCAGGTCAGACCCAGTACTTC. Its protein is CASSPGTAGQTQYF.

Comments on this clonotype: A much bigger clone sits one base away, suggesting this may be a read error. This chain joins TRBV29-1 and TRBJ2-7; D is uncertain. The germline V gene has CDR1 SQVTM and CDR2 ANQGSEA. This CDR3 region has 14 residues. Trimming shortened V by 0 bases and J by 7 bases, and 16 bases separated the two germline ends. Written as DNA, the CDR3 is TGCAGCGTTGAAGATAGTCCCCCCTTCGATGAGCAGTACTTC. Protein sequence: CSVEDSPPFDEQYF.

This clonotype was found many times. The chain is built from TRBV6-2 or TRBV6-3 and TRBJ2-7; 9 nucleotides agree with TRBD1. The V and J ends lost 6 bases and 7 bases, in that order; junction bases with no gene match: 13. Germline V gene sequence: CDR1 MNHEY, CDR2 SVGEGT. This CDR3 region has 15 residues. The CDR3 bases are TGTGCCAGCAGAATCACCGGGACAGGGTCGGGTGAGCAGTACTTC. Translating it yields CASRITGTGSGEQYF.

The genes are TRBV6-2 or TRBV6-3 and TRBJ2-3; 9 bases match TRBD1. This CDR3 is 19 amino acids long. Trimming removed 2 bases from V and 2 bases from J; junction bases left unmatched: 14. CDR1 and CDR2 from the germline V gene are MNHEY and SVGEGT. The CDR3 spells CASSYPTSNTGGHTDTQYF. CDR3 coding DNA: TGTGCCAGCAGTTACCCTACAAGCAATACAGGGGGCCACACAGATACGCAGTATTTT.

The chain links TRBV11-2 to TRBJ2-1, with 9 bases identical to TRBD2. Germline CDR1 is SGHAT and CDR2 is FQNNGV. V was pared by 6 bases and J by 6 bases, with 6 bases of the junction left unmatched. This CDR3 is 14 amino acids long. The CDR3 sequence is CASSLAGMANEQFF. DNA for the CDR3: TGTGCCAGCAGTCTAGCGGGGATGGCCAATGAGCAGTTCTTC.

This chain joins TRBV6-5 and TRBJ2-7, with 8 bases identical to TRBD2. Germline V CDR1 and CDR2: MNHEY, SVGAGI. This CDR3 is built from 14 residues. J lost 2 bases, V lost 6 bases, and 6 bases had no gene match. The CDR3 bases are TGTGCCAGCAGGGCGGGGGGTTTAACCTACGAGCAGTACTTC. As protein: CASRAGGLTYEQYF.

This clonotype was counted a few times. V is TRBV7-2 and J is TRBJ1-3; 11 nucleotides align to TRBD1. CDR3 length equals 16 residues. CDR1 and CDR2 from the germline V gene are SGHTA and FQGNSA. With 5 bases clipped from V and 2 bases from J, the junction kept 5 bases outside the gene matches. The CDR3 DNA is TGTGCCAGCAGCCGACCGGGACAGGGGGCTGGAAACACCATATATTTT. Translating it yields CASSRPGQGAGNTIYF.

This clonotype has only one observation. The rearrangement joins TRBV30 to TRBJ2-4, with a tentative D call TRBD2 (5 bases). Germline CDR1 GTSNPN, CDR2 SVGIG (reference sequence). Trimming cost V 5 bases and J 12 bases, with 14 bases left between them. The CDR3 runs to 11 residues. The chain's CDR3 is CAWRSTAGQYF. The DNA of the CDR3 is TGTGCCTGGCGGTCCACCGCGGGTCAGTACTTC.

There are many counts of this clonotype. The V and J genes are TRBV2 and TRBJ2-1, with a tentative D call TRBD1 (6 bases). This CDR3 region has 15 residues. Germline CDR1 and CDR2: SNHLY and FYNNEI. With 7 bases removed from V and 5 bases from J, the gap between germline ends came to 18 bases. The CDR3 protein is CASTTQGRANNEQFF. The CDR3 DNA sequence: TGTGCCAGCACGACTCAGGGGAGAGCAAACAATGAGCAGTTCTTC.

The V gene is TRBV14, the J gene TRBJ1-3; D gene unclear. V shed 1 base and J shed 0 bases, with 7 bases lying between them. Germline V gene data show CDR1 as SGHDN and CDR2 as FVKESK. This CDR3 comprises 15 residues. The CDR3 DNA follows: TGTGCCAGCAGCCAAGCGGGATACTCTGGAAACACCATATATTTT. Protein: CASSQAGYSGNTIYF.

This chain connects TRBV4-3 to TRBJ2-1; D is unresolved. Trimming removed 0 bases from V and 1 base from J, with 16 bases in between. This CDR3 is 18 amino acids long. The V gene's germline CDR1 is LGHNA and CDR2 YSLEER. The CDR3 bases are TGCGCCAGCAGCCAAGATGGGCGCGCGTGGGGATCCTACAATGAGCAGTTCTTC. Translating it yields CASSQDGRAWGSYNEQFF.

At least ten counts were recorded for this clonotype. The chain is built from TRBV4-3 and TRBJ2-7; the match to TRBD1 covers 9 bases. The CDR3 consists of 15 residues. Losses at the gene ends were 0 bases for V and 8 bases for J; bases not matched to a gene: 8. Germline V gene lookup returns CDR1 LGHNA and CDR2 YSLEER. CDR3 loop: CASSQDYQQGAKQYF. Here the CDR3 DNA reads TGCGCCAGCAGCCAAGATTACCAACAGGGGGCGAAGCAGTACTTC.

The chain links TRBV9 to TRBJ2-3; 7 nucleotides agree with TRBD2. Trimming cost V 4 bases and J 2 bases; bases outside gene matches: 10. Germline V gives CDR1 SGDLS, CDR2 YYNGEE. The CDR3 is 16 amino acids. CDR3 coding DNA: TGTGCCAGCAGCCAGGGTGCGGGGGTGTACACAGATACGCAGTATTTT. It translates to CASSQGAGVYTDTQYF. Supplemented by reference TRBV9 and TRBJ2-3, the full variable domain reads DSGVTQTPKHLITATGQRVTLRCSPRSGDLSVYWYQQSLDQGLQFLIQYYNGEERAKGNILERFSAQQFPDLHSELNLSSLELGDSALYFCASSQGAGVYTDTQYFGPGTRLTVL.

There are a few counts of this clonotype. A read error may produce the germline difference seen at one junction end. This chain joins TRBV5-1 and TRBJ2-5, with D unclear. Germline V gives CDR1 SGHRS, CDR2 YFSETQ. CDR3 size: 11 residues. Here the CDR3 reads CASRLAETQYF. The CDR3 DNA reads TGTGCCAGCAGACTGGCAGAGACCCAGTACTTC.

This chain links TRBV29-1 with TRBJ1-3, with D uncertain. The CDR3 sequence is 13 residues long. Germline-derived CDR1 and CDR2 are SQVTM and ANQGSEA. Trimming removed 3 bases at V and 0 bases at J, with 6 bases between. This CDR3 reads CSVERVSGNTIYF. The CDR3 coding sequence is TGCAGCGTTGAGAGGGTCTCTGGAAACACCATATATTTT.

This clonotype was recorded a few times. This chain links TRBV6-6 with TRBJ1-5; 7 bases align to TRBD1. Germline loops: CDR1 MNHNY, CDR2 SVGAGI (reference sequence). The CDR3 is made up of 15 amino acids. V shed 2 bases, J shed 5 bases, and the junction held 6 bases outside the gene matches. Here the CDR3 reads CASSYGQQGHQPQHF. CDR3 coding DNA: TGTGCCAGCAGTTACGGTCAACAGGGGCATCAGCCCCAGCATTTT.

The chain recombines TRBV7-2 with TRBJ1-1, with 7 bases lining up with TRBD1. Germline V gene sequence: CDR1 SGHTA, CDR2 FQGNSA. The CDR3 is 13 amino acids. With V trimmed by 1 base and J by 6 bases, 2 bases remained unmatched. CDR3 sequence (DNA): TGTGCCAGCAGCTTAGAGCAGGGGGCTGAAGCTTTCTTT. Translation: CASSLEQGAEAFF.

This chain uses TRBV7-9 with TRBJ1-5; D is perhaps TRBD1 (6 bases). The germline CDR1 and CDR2 sequences are SEHNR and FQNEAQ (reference sequence). The CDR3 sequence is 17 residues long. V lost 3 bases and J lost 1, with 16 bases in between. In nucleotides, the CDR3 is TGTGCCAGCAGCTTGGTTTTGACGGACAGAAGCAATCAGCCCCAGCATTTT. As protein: CASSLVLTDRSNQPQHF.

The V and J genes are TRBV7-9 and TRBJ2-1; 7 bases are a match to TRBD1. CDR1 and CDR2 (germline): SEHNR, FQNEAQ (reference sequence). J lost 3 bases, V lost 5 bases, and 13 bases had no gene match. CDR3 size: 17 residues. Here the CDR3 reads CASSSTPGTEFYNEQFF. CDR3 nucleotide sequence: TGTGCCAGCAGCAGCACACCCGGGACAGAATTCTACAATGAGCAGTTCTTC.

This clonotype was recorded only once. The chain couples TRBV7-9 to TRBJ1-2; D is perhaps TRBD1 (6 bases). Germline lookup yields CDR1 SEHNR and CDR2 FQNEAQ (reference sequence). The CDR3 length is 16 residues. V gave up 3 bases and J gave up 2 bases, with 16 bases separating them. The CDR3 region is CASSFPPGHLNYGYTF. For the CDR3, the DNA is TGTGCCAGCAGCTTCCCCCCGGGACATCTGAACTATGGCTACACCTTC. Full variable domain (missing parts from reference TRBV7-9 and TRBJ1-2): DTGVSQNPRHKITKRGQNVTFRCDPISEHNRLYWYRQTLGQGPEFLTYFQNEAQLEKSRLLSDRFSAERPKGSFSTLEIQRTEQGDSAMYLCASSFPPGHLNYGYTFGSGTRLTVV.

V gene TRBV3-1 combines with J gene TRBJ1-2; D is unresolved. Germline V lookup: CDR1 LGHDT, CDR2 YNNKEL (reference sequence). This CDR3 is 14 amino acids long. V lost 1 base to trimming and J lost 2 bases, with 8 bases between them. CDR3 in DNA: TGTGCCAGCAGCCAAGCTTCGGCGAACTATGGCTACACCTTC. It translates to CASSQASANYGYTF.